These 14 T cell receptor beta chains were all obtained from the same sample, sequenced in a study of monozygotic twins with inflammatory bowel disease. For each CDR3 protein, TCRdb gives one entry from its re-call of the 5' RACE reads, without DNA. This specimen shows about 300,000 distinct CDR3 sequences; the ten leading clones hold 5% to 6%. Sequenced input: blood. The receptor set was obtained from a human donor with ulcerative colitis or Crohn's disease, or a healthy co-twin of an affected twin (not recorded which).

This sequence joins TRBV2 and TRBJ2-3. The CDR3 loop spans 13 amino acids. Germline CDR1 SNHLY, CDR2 FYNNEI. CDR3 sequence: CASSESPTDTQYF.

CDR3 region: CASSLMAGLNQPQHF. The V gene is TRBV5-1, the J gene TRBJ1-5. CDR1 is SGHRS and CDR2 is YFSETQ in the germline V gene. CDR3 length equals 15 residues. The whole variable domain, filled in from reference TRBV5-1 and TRBJ1-5, reads KAGVTQTPRYLIKTRGQQVTLSCSPISGHRSVSWYQQTPGQGLQFLFEYFSETQRNKGNFPGRFSGRQFSNSRSEMNVSTLELGDSALYLCASSLMAGLNQPQHFGDGTRLSIL.

This sequence joins TRBV7-3 and TRBJ2-2; without DNA, the TCRdb call of TRBD1 cannot be checked. The CDR3 runs 14 residues. Germline V gene data show CDR1 as SGHTA and CDR2 as FQGTGA. CDR3 region: CASSFTGGAGELFF. Using reference TRBV7-3 and TRBJ2-2 for the parts outside the CDR3, the full variable domain is GAGVSQTPSNKVTEKGKYVELRCDPISGHTALYWYRQSLGQGPEFLIYFQGTGAADDSGLPNDRFFAVRPEGSVSTLKIQRTERGDSAVYLCASSFTGGAGELFFGEGSRLTVL.

The V and J genes are TRBV6-6 and TRBJ1-5; the TCRdb call, TRBD1, lacks DNA for checking. The CDR3 is 13 residues long. Germline V CDR1 and CDR2: MNHNY, SVGAGI (reference sequence). CDR3 residues: CASSGSGGQPQHF.

The chain uses TRBV25-1 and TRBJ2-7; checking the TCRdb D call of TRBD1 is not possible without DNA. Germline loops: CDR1 MGHDK, CDR2 SYGVNS. The CDR3 totals 14 residues. The CDR3 sequence: CASSESQGVNEQYF.

The chain joins TRBV20-1 to TRBJ2-2; TCRdb's assignment of TRBD2 cannot be checked, as there is no DNA. The CDR3 is 16 residues long. CDR1 and CDR2 (germline): DFQATT, SNEGSKA (reference sequence). CDR3: CSATAEAGPNTGELFF.

This rearrangement joins TRBV30 to TRBJ1-2; TCRdb's D call of TRBD1 is untestable without DNA. Per germline, CDR1 GTSNPN and CDR2 SVGIG (reference sequence). The CDR3 consists of 16 residues. The CDR3 region is CAWSATGTGGRAGYTF.

This CDR3 is CASRPAPEDPRGQYF. This chain links TRBV27 with TRBJ2-3; TCRdb proposes TRBD1, but this gene call is untestable without DNA. This CDR3 has 15 amino acids. In germline, CDR1 is MNHEY, CDR2 SMNVEV (reference sequence).

The chain has TRBV5-4 and TRBJ2-2; absent DNA, TCRdb's TRBD2 call cannot be checked. Germline CDR1 SGHNT, CDR2 YYREEE (reference sequence). This CDR3 is built from 14 residues. The CDR3 loop is CASSFDLEAGELFF.

This rearrangement joins TRBV9 to TRBJ2-7; TCRdb's assignment of TRBD1 cannot be checked, as there is no DNA. Germline values: CDR1 SGDLS, CDR2 YYNGEE. This CDR3 is 17 amino acids long. This chain's CDR3 is CASSVEGGQGGTYEQYF.

The chain uses TRBV15 and TRBJ2-5; no DNA is available, so the TRBD1 call from TCRdb remains unchecked. The CDR3 runs to 14 residues. Germline CDR1 and CDR2: LNHNV and YYDKDF (reference sequence). The CDR3 loop is CATNPGGTTETQYF.

The chain is built from TRBV6-5 and TRBJ1-6. The CDR3 is made up of 15 amino acids. Germline CDR1 reads MNHEY; CDR2 reads SVGAGI. The CDR3 is CASSYAQEYNSPLHF.

The genes are TRBV5-4 and TRBJ2-7; TCRdb lists TRBD2, though no DNA is available to test this call. The germline V gene has CDR1 SGHNT and CDR2 YYREEE (reference sequence). CDR3 length: 17 amino acids. CDR3 sequence reads: CASSLGTGLAGVYEQYF.

V gene TRBV7-9 combines with J gene TRBJ1-5. The germline V gene has CDR1 SEHNR and CDR2 FQNEAQ (reference sequence). The CDR3 covers 14 residues. The CDR3 reads CASSSDDTNQPQHF.